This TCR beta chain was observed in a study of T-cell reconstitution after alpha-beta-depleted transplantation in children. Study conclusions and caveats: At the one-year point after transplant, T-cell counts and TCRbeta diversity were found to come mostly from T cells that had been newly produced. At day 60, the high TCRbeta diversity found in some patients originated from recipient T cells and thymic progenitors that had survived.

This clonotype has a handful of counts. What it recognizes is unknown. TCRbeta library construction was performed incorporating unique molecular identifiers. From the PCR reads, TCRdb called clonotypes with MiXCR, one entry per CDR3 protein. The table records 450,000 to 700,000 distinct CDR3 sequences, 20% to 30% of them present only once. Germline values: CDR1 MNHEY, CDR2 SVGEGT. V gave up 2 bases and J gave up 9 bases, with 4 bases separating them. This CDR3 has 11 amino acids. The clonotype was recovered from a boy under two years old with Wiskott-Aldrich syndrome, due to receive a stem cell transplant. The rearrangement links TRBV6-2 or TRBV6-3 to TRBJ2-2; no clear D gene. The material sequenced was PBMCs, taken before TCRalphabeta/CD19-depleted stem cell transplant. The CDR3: CASSYGRELFF. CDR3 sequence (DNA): TGTGCCAGCAGTTACGGGAGGGAGCTGTTTTTT.